Each of the 2 T cell receptor beta chains below was sequenced from the same sample in a study of cytomegalovirus exposure and HLA in healthy donors. Primers: 60 Vbeta forward and 13 Jbeta reverse. Libraries were prepared by immunoSEQ multiplex PCR; TCRdb keeps only in-frame clonotypes and omits some of them. The data show approximately 170,000 clones, approximately 85% seen once. The specimen was PBMCs. The receptors derive from a man aged 25-45 years in good health and CMV-seropositive.

DNA of the CDR3: TGTGCCAGCAGTGCCAGACTAGCGGGAGACAATGAGCAGTTCTTC. It is translated as CASSARLAGDNEQFF. The chain combines TRBV25-1 with TRBJ2-1, with TRBD2 matching over 12 bases. Germline loops: CDR1 MGHDK, CDR2 SYGVNS. V dropped 4 bases and J dropped 5; count of bases not matched to a gene: 3. The CDR3 has 15 amino acids. Supplemented by reference TRBV25-1 and TRBJ2-1, the full variable domain reads EADIYQTPRYLVIGTGKKITLECSQTMGHDKMYWYQQDPGMELHLIHYSYGVNSTEKGDLSSESTVSRIRTEHFPLTLESARPSHTSQYLCASSARLAGDNEQFFGPGTRLTVL.

The gene calls are TRBV6-1 and TRBJ2-7; 7 bases align to TRBD1. The CDR3 runs 17 residues. With V trimmed by 4 bases and J by 3 bases, 15 bases remained unmatched. Germline-derived CDR1 and CDR2 are MNHNS and SASEGT. CDR3 sequence reads: CASSGRDSAKLYYEQYF. As DNA, the CDR3 is TGTGCCAGCAGTGGCCGGGACAGTGCTAAACTTTACTACGAGCAGTACTTC.